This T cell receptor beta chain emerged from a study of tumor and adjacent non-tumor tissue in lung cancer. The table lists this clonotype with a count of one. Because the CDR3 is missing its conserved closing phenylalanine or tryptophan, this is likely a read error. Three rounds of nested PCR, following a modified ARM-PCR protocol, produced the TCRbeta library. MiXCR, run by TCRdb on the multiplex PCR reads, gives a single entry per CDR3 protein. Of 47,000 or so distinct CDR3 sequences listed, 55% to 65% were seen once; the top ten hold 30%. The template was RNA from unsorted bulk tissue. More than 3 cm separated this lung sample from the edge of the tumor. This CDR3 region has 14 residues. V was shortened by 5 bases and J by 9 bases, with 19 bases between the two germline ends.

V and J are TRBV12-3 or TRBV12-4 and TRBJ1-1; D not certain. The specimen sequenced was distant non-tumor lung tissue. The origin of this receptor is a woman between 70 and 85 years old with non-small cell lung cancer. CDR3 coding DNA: TGTGCCAGCAGTATATGGCACAGCCCCTGCCAAGCTTTCTCT. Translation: CASSIWHSPCQAFS.